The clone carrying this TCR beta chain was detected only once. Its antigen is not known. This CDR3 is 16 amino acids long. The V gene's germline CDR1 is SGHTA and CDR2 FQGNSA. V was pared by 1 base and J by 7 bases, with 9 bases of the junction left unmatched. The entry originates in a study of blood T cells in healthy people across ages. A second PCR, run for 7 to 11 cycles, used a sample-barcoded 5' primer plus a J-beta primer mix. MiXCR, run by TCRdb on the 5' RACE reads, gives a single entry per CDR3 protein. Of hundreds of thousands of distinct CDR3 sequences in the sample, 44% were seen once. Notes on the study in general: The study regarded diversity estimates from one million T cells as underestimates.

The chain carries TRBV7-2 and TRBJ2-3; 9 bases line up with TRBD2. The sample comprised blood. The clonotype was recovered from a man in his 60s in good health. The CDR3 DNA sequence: TGTGCCAGCAGCTTAGGAGCCAGCGGGGGGATGAATACGCAGTATTTT. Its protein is CASSLGASGGMNTQYF.